The sequence of this TCR beta chain was determined in a study of neurological immune-mediated disorders. Study-level findings and limits: The greatest TCR clonal expansion occurred in HTLV-1-associated myelopathy and the least in multiple sclerosis, which fell below healthy controls.

As for time point: technical triplicate 2. Sorted libraries were derived from roughly 910,000 CD4+ or CD8+ T cells. This CDR3 spans 16 amino acids. J lost 0 bases, V lost 3 bases, and 7 bases had no gene match. Germline V gene lookup returns CDR1 SGHTA and CDR2 FQGNSA. This clonotype was picked up many times. Its antigen is undetermined. As for the cDNA, it was generated by 5'RACE with 10-nucleotide random UMIs. Over 170 million TCR-beta sequences, together covering 15-18 subjects, were produced by every individual sequencing run that was carried out. One entry per CDR3 protein, called by TCRdb with MiXCR from the 5' RACE reads. The table records roughly 30,000 distinct CDR3 sequences, more than 10% of them present only once.

The clonotype comes from a female donor with HTLV-1-associated myelopathy (HAM/TSP). The chain links TRBV7-2 to TRBJ1-1; 7 bases fit TRBD1. Sequenced input: CD4+ T cells from blood. CDR3: CASSFNRGSMNTEAFF. DNA for the CDR3: TGTGCCAGCAGCTTTAACAGGGGTAGCATGAACACTGAAGCTTTCTTT.